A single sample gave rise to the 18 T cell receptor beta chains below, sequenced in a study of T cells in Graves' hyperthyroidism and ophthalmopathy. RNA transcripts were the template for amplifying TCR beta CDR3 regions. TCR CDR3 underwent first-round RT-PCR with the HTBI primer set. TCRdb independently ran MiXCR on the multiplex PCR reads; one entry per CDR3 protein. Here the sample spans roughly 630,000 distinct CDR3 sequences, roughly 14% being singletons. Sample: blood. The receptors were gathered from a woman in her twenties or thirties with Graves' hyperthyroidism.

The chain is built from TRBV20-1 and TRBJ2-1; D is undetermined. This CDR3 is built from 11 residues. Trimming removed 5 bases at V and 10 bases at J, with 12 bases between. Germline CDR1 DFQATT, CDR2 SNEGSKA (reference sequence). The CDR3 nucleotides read TGCAGTGCTTTCCGGGCCCCGGAGCAGTTCTTC. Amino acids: CSAFRAPEQFF.

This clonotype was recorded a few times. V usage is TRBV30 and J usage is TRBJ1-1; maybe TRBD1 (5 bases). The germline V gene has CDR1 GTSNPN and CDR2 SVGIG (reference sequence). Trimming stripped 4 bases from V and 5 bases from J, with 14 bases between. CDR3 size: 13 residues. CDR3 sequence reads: CAWNGGGGTEAFF. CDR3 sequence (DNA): TGTGCCTGGAATGGGGGGGGGGGGACTGAAGCTTTCTTT.

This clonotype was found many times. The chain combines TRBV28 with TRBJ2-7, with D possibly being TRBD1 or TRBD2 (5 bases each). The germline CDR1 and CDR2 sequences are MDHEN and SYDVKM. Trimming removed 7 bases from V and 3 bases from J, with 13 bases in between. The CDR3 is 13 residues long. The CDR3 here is CASTSGGVYEQYF. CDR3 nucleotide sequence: TGTGCCAGCACCTCTGGGGGAGTCTACGAGCAGTACTTC.

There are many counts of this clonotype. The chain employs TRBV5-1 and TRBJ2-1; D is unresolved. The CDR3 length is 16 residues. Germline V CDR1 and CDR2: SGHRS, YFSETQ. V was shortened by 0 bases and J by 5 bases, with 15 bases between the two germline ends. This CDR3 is CASSLGSWVVNNEQFF. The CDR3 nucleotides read TGCGCCAGCAGCTTGGGGTCGTGGGTTGTGAACAATGAGCAGTTCTTC.

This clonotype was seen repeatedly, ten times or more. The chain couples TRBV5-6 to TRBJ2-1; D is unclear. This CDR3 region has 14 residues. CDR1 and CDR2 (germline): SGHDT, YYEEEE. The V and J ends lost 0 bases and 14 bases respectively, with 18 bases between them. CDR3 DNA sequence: TGTGCCAGCAGCTTGGCCCCGGCTGGATCAACGGAGTTCTTC. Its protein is CASSLAPAGSTEFF.

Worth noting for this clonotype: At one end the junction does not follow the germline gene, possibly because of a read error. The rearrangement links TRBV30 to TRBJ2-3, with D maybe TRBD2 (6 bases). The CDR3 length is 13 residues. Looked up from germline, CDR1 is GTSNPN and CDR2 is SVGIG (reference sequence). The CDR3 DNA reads TGTGCCTGCGTGGGCGGGATAAAAGATACGCAGTGTTTT. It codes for CACVGGIKDTQCF.

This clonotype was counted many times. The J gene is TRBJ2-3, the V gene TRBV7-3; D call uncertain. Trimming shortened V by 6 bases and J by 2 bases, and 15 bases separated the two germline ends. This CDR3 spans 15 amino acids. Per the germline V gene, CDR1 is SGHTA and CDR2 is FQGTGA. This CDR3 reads CASSHFGGATDTQYF. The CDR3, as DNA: TGTGCCAGCAGTCACTTCGGCGGAGCCACAGATACGCAGTATTTT.

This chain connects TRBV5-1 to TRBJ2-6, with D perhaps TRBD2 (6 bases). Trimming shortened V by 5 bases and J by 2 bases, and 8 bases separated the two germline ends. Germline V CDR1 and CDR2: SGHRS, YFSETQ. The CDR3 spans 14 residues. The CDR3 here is CASRWTTGANVLTF. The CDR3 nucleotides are TGCGCCAGCAGGTGGACTACTGGGGCCAACGTCCTGACTTTC.

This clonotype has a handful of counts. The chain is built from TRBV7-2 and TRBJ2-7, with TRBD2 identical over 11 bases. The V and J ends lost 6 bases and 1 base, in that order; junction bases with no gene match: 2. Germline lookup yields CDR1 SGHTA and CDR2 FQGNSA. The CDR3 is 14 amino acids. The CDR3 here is CASRASGGSYEQYF. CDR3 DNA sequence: TGTGCCAGCAGGGCTAGCGGGGGGTCCTACGAGCAGTACTTC.

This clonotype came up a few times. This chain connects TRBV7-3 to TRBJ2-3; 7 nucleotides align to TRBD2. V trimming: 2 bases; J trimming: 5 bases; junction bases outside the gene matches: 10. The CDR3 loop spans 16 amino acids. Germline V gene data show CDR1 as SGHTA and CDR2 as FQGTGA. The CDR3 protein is CASSLGGRGPRDTQYF. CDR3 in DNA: TGTGCCAGCAGCTTAGGTGGGAGGGGCCCTCGAGATACGCAGTATTTT.

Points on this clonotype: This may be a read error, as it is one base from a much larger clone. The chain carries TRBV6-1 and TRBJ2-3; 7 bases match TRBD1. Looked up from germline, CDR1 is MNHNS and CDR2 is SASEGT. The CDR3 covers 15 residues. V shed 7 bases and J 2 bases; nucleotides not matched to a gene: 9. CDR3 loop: CASTRRQGITDTQYF. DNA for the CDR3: TGTGCCAGCACCCGCAGACAGGGTATCACAGATACGCAGTATTTT.

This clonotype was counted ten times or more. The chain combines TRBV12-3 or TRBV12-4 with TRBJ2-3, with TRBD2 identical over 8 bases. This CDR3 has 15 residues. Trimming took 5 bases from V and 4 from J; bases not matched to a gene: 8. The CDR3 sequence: CASSPGLVFPDTQYF. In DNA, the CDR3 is TGTGCCAGCAGTCCGGGACTAGTTTTCCCAGATACGCAGTATTTT.

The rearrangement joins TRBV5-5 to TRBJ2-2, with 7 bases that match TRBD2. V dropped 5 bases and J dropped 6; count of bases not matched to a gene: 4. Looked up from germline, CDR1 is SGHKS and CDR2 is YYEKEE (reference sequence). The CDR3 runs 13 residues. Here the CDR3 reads CASRAGLPGELFF. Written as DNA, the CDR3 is TGTGCCAGCAGAGCGGGACTCCCCGGGGAGCTGTTTTTT.

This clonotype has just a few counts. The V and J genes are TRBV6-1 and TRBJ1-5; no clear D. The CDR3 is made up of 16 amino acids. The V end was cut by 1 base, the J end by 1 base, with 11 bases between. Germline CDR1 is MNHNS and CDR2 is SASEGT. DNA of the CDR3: TGTGCCAGCAGTGAAGATTTCCGAAGGAGCAATCAGCCCCAGCATTTT. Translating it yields CASSEDFRRSNQPQHF.

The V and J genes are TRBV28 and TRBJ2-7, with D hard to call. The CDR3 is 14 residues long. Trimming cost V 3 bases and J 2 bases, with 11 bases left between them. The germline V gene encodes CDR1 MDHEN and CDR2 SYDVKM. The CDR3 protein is CASSFFIGPYEQYF. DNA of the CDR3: TGTGCCAGCAGTTTCTTCATCGGGCCCTACGAGCAGTACTTC. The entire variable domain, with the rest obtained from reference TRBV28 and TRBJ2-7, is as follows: DVKVTQSSRYLVKRTGEKVFLECVQDMDHENMFWYRQDPGLGLRLIYFSYDVKMKEKGDIPEGYSVSREKKERFSLILESASTNQTSMYLCASSFFIGPYEQYFGPGTRLTVT.

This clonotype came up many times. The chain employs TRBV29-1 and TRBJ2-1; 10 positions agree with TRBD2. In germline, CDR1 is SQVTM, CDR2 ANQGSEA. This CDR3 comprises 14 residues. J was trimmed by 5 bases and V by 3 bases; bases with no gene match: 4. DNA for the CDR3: TGCAGCGTTGATGGGACTAGCGAGGACAATGAGCAGTTCTTC. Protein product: CSVDGTSEDNEQFF.

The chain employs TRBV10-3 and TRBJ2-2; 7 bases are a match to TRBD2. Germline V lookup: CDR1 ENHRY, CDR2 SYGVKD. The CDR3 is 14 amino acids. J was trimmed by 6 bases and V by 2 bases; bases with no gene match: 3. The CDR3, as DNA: TGTGCCATCAGTGAGGCGGGAGTGCCCGGGGAGCTGTTTTTT. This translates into CAISEAGVPGELFF.

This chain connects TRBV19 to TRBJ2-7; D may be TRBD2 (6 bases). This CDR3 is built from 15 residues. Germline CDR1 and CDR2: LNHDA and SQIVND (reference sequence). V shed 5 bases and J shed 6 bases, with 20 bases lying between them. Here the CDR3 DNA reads TGTGCCAGTAGTTTCTCCGCGGGGCAGGGTGGCGAGCAGTACTTC. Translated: CASSFSAGQGGEQYF.